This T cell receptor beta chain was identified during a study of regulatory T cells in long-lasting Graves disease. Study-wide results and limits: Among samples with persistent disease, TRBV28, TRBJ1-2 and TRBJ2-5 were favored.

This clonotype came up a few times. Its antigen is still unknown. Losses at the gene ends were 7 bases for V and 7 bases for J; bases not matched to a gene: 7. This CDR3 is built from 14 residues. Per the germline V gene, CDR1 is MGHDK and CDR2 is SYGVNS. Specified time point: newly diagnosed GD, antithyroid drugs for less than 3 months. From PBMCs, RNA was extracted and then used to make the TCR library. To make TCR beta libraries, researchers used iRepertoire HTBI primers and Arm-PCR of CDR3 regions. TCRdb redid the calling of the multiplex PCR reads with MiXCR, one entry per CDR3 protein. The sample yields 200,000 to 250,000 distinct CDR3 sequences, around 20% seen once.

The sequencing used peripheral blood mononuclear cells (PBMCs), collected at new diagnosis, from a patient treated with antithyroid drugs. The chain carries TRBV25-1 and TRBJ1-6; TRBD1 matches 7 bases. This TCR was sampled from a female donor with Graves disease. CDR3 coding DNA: TGTGCCAGCACTCTGACAGGGCGCAATTCACCCCTCCACTTT. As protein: CASTLTGRNSPLHF.